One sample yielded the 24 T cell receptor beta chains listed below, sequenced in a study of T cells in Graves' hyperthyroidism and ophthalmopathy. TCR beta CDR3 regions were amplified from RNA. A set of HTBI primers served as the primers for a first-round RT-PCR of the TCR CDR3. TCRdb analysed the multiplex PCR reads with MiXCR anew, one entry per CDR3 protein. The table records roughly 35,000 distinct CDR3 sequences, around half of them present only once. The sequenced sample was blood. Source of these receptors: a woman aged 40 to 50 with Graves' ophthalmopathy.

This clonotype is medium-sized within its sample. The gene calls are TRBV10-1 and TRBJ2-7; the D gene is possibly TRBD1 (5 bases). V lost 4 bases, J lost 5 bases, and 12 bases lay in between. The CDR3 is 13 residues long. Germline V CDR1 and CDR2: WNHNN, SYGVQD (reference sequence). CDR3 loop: CASSGQGRDEQYF. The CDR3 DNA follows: TGCGCCAGCAGTGGGCAGGGAAGGGACGAGCAGTACTTC.

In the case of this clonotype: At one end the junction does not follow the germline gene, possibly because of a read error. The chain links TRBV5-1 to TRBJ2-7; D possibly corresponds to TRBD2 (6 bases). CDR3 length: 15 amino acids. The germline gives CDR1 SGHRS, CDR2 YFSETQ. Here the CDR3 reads CASCLSGGGAYEQNF. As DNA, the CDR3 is TGCGCCAGCTGCTTGTCTGGCGGAGGGGCCTACGAGCAGAACTTC.

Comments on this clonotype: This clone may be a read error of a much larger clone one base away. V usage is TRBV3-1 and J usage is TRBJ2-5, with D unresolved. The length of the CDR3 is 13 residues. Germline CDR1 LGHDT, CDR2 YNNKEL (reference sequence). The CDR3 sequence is CAGSPLGSVTQYF. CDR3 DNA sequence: TGTGCCGGCAGCCCCTTAGGTTCGGTGACCCAGTACTTC.

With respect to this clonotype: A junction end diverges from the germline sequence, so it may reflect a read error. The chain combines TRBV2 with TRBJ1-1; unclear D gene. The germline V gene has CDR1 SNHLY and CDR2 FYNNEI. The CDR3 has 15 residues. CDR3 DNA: TGTGCCAGCAGTGAATCGGACCCGCGTGGCACTGGAGCTCTCTTT. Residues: CASSESDPRGTGALF. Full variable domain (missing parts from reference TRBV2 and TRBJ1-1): EPEVTQTPSHQVTQMGQEVILRCVPISNHLYFYWYRQILGQKVEFLVSFYNNEISEKSEIFDDQFSVERPDGSNFTLKIRSTKLEDSAMYFCASSESDPRGTGALFGQGTRLTVV.

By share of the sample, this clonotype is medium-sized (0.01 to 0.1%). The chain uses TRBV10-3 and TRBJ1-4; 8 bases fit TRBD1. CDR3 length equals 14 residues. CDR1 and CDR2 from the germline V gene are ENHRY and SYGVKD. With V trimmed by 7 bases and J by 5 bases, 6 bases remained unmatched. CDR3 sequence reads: CAIKPTGENEKLFF. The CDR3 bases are TGTGCCATCAAACCGACAGGGGAGAATGAAAAACTGTTTTTT.

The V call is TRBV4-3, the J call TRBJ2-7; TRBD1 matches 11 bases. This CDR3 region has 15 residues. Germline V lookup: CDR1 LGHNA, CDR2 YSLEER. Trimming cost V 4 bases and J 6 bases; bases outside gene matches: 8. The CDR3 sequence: CASSPGGGQGVEQYF. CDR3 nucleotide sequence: TGCGCCAGCAGCCCTGGCGGGGGACAGGGGGTCGAGCAGTACTTC.

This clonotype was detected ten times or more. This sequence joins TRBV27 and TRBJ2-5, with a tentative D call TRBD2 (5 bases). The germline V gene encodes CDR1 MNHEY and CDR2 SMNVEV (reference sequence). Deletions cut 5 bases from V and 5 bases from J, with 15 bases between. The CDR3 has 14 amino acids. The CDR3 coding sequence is TGTGCCAGCAGTCCTAAGAGGGCGGATGAGACCCAGTACTTC. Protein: CASSPKRADETQYF.

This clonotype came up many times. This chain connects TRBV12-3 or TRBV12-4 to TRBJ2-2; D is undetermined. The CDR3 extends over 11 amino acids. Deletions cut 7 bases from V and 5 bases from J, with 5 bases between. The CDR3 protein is CASTRTGELFF. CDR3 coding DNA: TGTGCCAGCACTCGTACCGGGGAGCTGTTTTTT.

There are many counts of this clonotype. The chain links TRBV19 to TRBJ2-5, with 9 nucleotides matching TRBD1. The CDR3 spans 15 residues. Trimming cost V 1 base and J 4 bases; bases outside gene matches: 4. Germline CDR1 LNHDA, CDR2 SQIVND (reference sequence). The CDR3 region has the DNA TGTGCCAGTAGTATAGGGACAGGGGATAGAGAGACCCAGTACTTC. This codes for CASSIGTGDRETQYF.

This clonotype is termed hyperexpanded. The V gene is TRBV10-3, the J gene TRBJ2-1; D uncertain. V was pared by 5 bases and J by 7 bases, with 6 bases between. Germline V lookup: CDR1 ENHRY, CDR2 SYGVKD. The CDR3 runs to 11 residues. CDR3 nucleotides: TGTGCCATCAGTCTTGGGAATGAGCAGTTCTTC. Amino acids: CAISLGNEQFF.

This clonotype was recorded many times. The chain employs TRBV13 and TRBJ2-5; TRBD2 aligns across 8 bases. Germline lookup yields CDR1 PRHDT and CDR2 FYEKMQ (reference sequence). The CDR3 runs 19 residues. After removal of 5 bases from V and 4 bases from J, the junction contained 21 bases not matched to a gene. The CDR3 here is CASSLVMRSGGFGLETQYF. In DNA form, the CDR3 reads TGTGCCAGCAGCCTCGTAATGAGGAGCGGGGGTTTTGGTTTAGAGACCCAGTACTTC.

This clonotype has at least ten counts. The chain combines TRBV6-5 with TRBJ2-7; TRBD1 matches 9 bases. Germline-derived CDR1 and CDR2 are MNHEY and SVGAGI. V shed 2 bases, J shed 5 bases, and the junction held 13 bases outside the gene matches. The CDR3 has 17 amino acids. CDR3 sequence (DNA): TGTGCCAGCAGTTACAGCCTTCCGGGACAGGGACTCCACGAGCAGTACTTC. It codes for CASSYSLPGQGLHEQYF.

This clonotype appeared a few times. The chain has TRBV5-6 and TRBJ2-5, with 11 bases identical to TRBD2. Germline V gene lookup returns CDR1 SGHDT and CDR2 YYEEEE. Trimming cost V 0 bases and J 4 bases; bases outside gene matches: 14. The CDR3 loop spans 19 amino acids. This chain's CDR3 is CASSLVAGGLAWLRETQYF. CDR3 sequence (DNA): TGTGCCAGCAGCTTGGTAGCGGGGGGGCTTGCGTGGTTGAGAGAGACCCAGTACTTC.

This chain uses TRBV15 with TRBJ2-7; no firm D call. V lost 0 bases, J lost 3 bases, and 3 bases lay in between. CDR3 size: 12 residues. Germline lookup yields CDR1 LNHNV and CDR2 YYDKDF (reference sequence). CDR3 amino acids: CATSRDLYEQYF. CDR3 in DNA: TGTGCCACCAGCAGAGATCTCTACGAGCAGTACTTC.

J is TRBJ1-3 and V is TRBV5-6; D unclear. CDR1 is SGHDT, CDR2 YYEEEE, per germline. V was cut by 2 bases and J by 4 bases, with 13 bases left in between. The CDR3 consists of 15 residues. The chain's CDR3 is CASSLTGSSGNTIYF. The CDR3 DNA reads TGTGCCAGCAGCTTAACGGGTTCTTCGGGAAACACCATATATTTT.

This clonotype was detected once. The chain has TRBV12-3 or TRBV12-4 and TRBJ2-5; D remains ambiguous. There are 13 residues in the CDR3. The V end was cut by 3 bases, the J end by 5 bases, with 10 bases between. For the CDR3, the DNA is TGTGCCAGCAGTTTTCGGGTTGTGGAGACCCAGTACTTC. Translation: CASSFRVVETQYF.

CDR3 DNA sequence: TGCAGTGCAGCCTCAGCGGAGAATGAGCAGTTCTTC. The encoded protein is CSAASAENEQFF. The V call is TRBV20-1, the J call TRBJ2-1, with D possibly TRBD2 on 5 matching bases. CDR3 length: 12 amino acids. V dropped 6 bases and J dropped 7 bases, with 13 bases sitting between them. The V gene's germline CDR1 is DFQATT and CDR2 SNEGSKA (reference sequence).

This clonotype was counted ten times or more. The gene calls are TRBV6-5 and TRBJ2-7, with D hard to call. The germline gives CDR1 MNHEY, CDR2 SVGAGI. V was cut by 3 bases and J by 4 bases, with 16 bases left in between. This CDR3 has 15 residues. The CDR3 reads CASSYLAGKRYEQYF. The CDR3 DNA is TGTGCCAGCAGTTATCTGGCCGGCAAACGGTACGAGCAGTACTTC.

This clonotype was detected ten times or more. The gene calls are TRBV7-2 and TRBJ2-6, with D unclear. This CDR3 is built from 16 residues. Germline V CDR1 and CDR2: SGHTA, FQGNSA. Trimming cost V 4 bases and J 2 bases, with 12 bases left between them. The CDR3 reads CASSWWVRAGANVLTF. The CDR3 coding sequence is TGTGCCAGCAGCTGGTGGGTTCGGGCTGGGGCCAACGTCCTGACTTTC.

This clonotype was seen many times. The CDR3 DNA reads TGTGCCAGTAGTGCAGGGACAGGGTGGGAGACCCAGTACTTC. Amino acid sequence: CASSAGTGWETQYF. The rearrangement joins TRBV19 to TRBJ2-5; 9 nucleotides line up with TRBD1. Germline assignment: CDR1 LNHDA and CDR2 SQIVND (reference sequence). V was clipped by 5 bases and J by 5 bases; unmatched bases: 6. The CDR3 contains 14 residues.

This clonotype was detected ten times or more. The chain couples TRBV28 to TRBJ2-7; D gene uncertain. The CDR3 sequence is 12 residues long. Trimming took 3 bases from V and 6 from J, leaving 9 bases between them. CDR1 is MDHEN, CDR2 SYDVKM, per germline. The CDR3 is CASSFWNAEQYF. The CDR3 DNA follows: TGTGCCAGCAGTTTTTGGAATGCCGAGCAGTACTTC.

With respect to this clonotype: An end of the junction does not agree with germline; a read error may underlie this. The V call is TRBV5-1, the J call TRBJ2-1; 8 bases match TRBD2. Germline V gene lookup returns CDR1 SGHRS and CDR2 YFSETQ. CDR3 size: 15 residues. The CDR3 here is CASSSGGSFCNEQFF. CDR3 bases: TGTGCCAGCAGTTCGGGGGGGAGCTTCTGCAATGAGCAGTTCTTC.

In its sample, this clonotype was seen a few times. The CDR3 loop reads CATSRVGREETQYF. The CDR3 coding sequence is TGTGCCACCAGCAGAGTCGGCAGGGAAGAGACCCAGTACTTC. V gene TRBV15 combines with J gene TRBJ2-5, with D possibly matching TRBD1 (5 bases). The V end was cut by 1 base, the J end by 3 bases, with 9 bases between. The length of the CDR3 is 14 residues. Germline V gene data show CDR1 as LNHNV and CDR2 as YYDKDF (reference sequence).

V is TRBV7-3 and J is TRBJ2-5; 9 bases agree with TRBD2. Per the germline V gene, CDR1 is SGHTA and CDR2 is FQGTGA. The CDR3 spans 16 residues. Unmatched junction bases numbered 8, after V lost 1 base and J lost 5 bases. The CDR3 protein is CASSLMGGGAVETQYF. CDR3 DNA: TGTGCCAGCAGCTTAATGGGCGGGGGGGCGGTGGAGACCCAGTACTTC.